A single sample gave rise to the 27 T cell receptor beta chains below, sequenced in a study of cytomegalovirus exposure and HLA in healthy donors. Profiled with immunoSEQ multiplex PCR; TCRdb holds only in-frame clones, not every one. The sample yields fewer than 120,000 clones, approximately 90% seen once. The sequencing sample was made of PBMCs. The receptor source for this set is a woman in her twenties or thirties in good health and CMV-seropositive.

A note on this clone: Other DNA sequences in this sample translate to the same CDR3. J is TRBJ2-7 and V is TRBV18; no reliable D call. The CDR3 has 13 residues. V lost 2 bases, J lost 0 bases, and 5 bases lay in between. Germline CDR1 is KGHSH and CDR2 is LQKENI. CDR3 in amino acids: CASSPESSYEQYF. In DNA, the CDR3 is TGTGCCAGCTCACCAGAGTCCTCCTACGAGCAGTACTTC.

The chain links TRBV7-9 to TRBJ1-6; TRBD1 is a possible D gene (6 bases). V lost 3 bases and J lost 7, with 13 bases in between. Per the germline V gene, CDR1 is SEHNR and CDR2 is FQNEAQ (reference sequence). The CDR3 sequence is 15 residues long. As DNA, the CDR3 is TGTGCCAGCAGCTTGGGACACGGGGGGAATTCACCCCTCCACTTT. Protein sequence: CASSLGHGGNSPLHF.

V is TRBV15 and J is TRBJ1-2; no reliable D call. Germline V gene data show CDR1 as LNHNV and CDR2 as YYDKDF (reference sequence). V was clipped by 1 base and J by 2 bases, with 5 bases between them. The CDR3 is 13 amino acids. The DNA for the CDR3 is TGTGCCACCAGCAGAGGAGGGAACTATGGCTACACCTTC. Its protein is CATSRGGNYGYTF.

The chain recombines TRBV4-2 with TRBJ1-5; tentatively, D is TRBD1 (5 bases). CDR1 and CDR2 (germline): LGHNA, YNFKEQ. This CDR3 comprises 14 residues. Trimming took 4 bases from V and 3 from J, leaving 10 bases between them. The CDR3 loop is CASSRRGNNQPQHF. The CDR3 DNA reads as TGTGCCAGCAGCCGAAGGGGTAACAATCAGCCCCAGCATTTT.

The rearrangement links TRBV6-1 to TRBJ2-3; TRBD2 matches 7 bases. The CDR3 is 12 residues long. V lost 8 bases, J lost 10 bases, and 9 bases stayed unmatched. The germline V gene has CDR1 MNHNS and CDR2 SASEGT. The CDR3 DNA reads TGTGCCAGCGGGGGGGGAAGTCTTCCGCAGTATTTT. Its translation: CASGGGSLPQYF.

The V gene is TRBV6-1, the J gene TRBJ2-7, with TRBD1 identical over 9 bases. CDR3 length equals 12 residues. Germline lookup yields CDR1 MNHNS and CDR2 SASEGT. With 3 bases clipped from V and 11 bases from J, the junction kept 5 bases outside the gene matches. The CDR3 region is CASSDTGGSKYF. CDR3 coding DNA: TGTGCCAGCAGTGATACAGGGGGCTCGAAGTACTTC.

DNA of the CDR3: TGTGCCAGTAGTATGTACAGGGGGAACACTGAAGCTTTCTTT. It specifies CASSMYRGNTEAFF. The chain uses TRBV19 and TRBJ1-1; 7 nucleotides agree with TRBD1. Trimming took 3 bases from V and 1 from J; bases not matched to a gene: 2. Germline CDR1 and CDR2: LNHDA and SQIVND (reference sequence). The CDR3 is made up of 14 amino acids. Combining the CDR3 with reference TRBV19 and TRBJ1-1 gives the whole variable domain DGGITQSPKYLFRKEGQNVTLSCEQNLNHDAMYWYRQDPGQGLRLIYYSQIVNDFQKGDIAEGYSVSREKKESFPLTVTSAQKNPTAFYLCASSMYRGNTEAFFGQGTRLTVV.

The V call is TRBV11-3, the J call TRBJ2-2; D is perhaps TRBD1 (5 bases). The CDR3 length is 18 residues. Trimming removed 1 base from V and 5 bases from J, with 20 bases in between. Germline assignment: CDR1 SGHNT and CDR2 YENEEA. The CDR3: CASSLALIAGIRTGELFF. The CDR3 DNA follows: TGTGCCAGCAGCTTAGCGCTTATTGCAGGGATTCGGACCGGGGAGCTGTTTTTT.

The chain carries TRBV7-5 and TRBJ1-3; TRBD1, the table's D call, lacks a check against the DNA. TRBV7-5 is a pseudogene locus. CDR3 length: 17 residues. Written as DNA, the CDR3 is TGTGCCAGAATAGGGGACAGGGGTCAAAGCTCTGGAAACACCATATATTTT. Translated: CARIGDRGQSSGNTIYF.

Here the CDR3 DNA reads TGTGCCAGCAGTTTAGCGGCTAGCGGGAAAGACGAGCAGTACTTC. This sequence encodes CASSLAASGKDEQYF. The chain uses TRBV27 and TRBJ2-7; 9 positions agree with TRBD2. The CDR3 has 15 residues. The germline gives CDR1 MNHEY, CDR2 SMNVEV (reference sequence). The J segment lost 5 bases and the V segment lost 2 bases, leaving 7 bases of the junction unmatched.

This rearrangement joins TRBV6-5 to TRBJ1-1; D unresolved. Germline CDR1 and CDR2: MNHEY and SVGAGI. Trimming shortened V by 2 bases and J by 1 base, and 5 bases separated the two germline ends. The CDR3 consists of 13 residues. CDR3 DNA: TGTGCCAGCAGTTACCCGGGGAACACTGAAGCTTTCTTT. It codes for CASSYPGNTEAFF.

V gene TRBV28 combines with J gene TRBJ1-2; 10 positions match TRBD1. The germline V gene has CDR1 MDHEN and CDR2 SYDVKM. Trimming at V came to 6 bases and at J to 7 bases, leaving 8 bases not matched to a gene. This CDR3 is 14 amino acids long. DNA of the CDR3: TGTGCCAGCAGCCCGCCGGGACAGGGGTTTGGCTACACCTTC. Encoded protein: CASSPPGQGFGYTF.

The CDR3 nucleotides read TGTGCCAGCAGCCTGACTAGCGGGAGAGTTGATACGCAGTATTTT. It translates to CASSLTSGRVDTQYF. V and J are TRBV2 and TRBJ2-3; 12 bases are shared with TRBD2. CDR3 size: 15 residues. Trimming took 6 bases from V and 6 from J; bases not matched to a gene: 7. CDR1 is SNHLY, CDR2 FYNNEI, per germline.

The count of this clone is one. The genes are TRBV6-5 and TRBJ1-4; TRBD1 matches at 7 bases. Trimming cost V 4 bases and J 6 bases; bases outside gene matches: 5. The CDR3 contains 14 residues. In germline, CDR1 is MNHEY, CDR2 SVGAGI. The CDR3 protein is CASSSGGRDEKLFF. Here the CDR3 DNA reads TGTGCCAGCAGTTCAGGGGGACGGGATGAAAAACTGTTTTTT.

The genes are TRBV10-3 and TRBJ2-7, with D tentatively TRBD1 (5 bases). Germline V lookup: CDR1 ENHRY, CDR2 SYGVKD. The CDR3 consists of 13 residues. The V and J ends lost 0 bases and 4 bases respectively, with 7 bases between them. The CDR3 coding sequence is TGTGCCATCAGTGAGTCGGACATATACGAGCAGTACTTC. Protein product: CAISESDIYEQYF.

This clone turned up a few times. V gene TRBV9 combines with J gene TRBJ2-2; no firm D call. The CDR3 totals 14 residues. V shed 7 bases and J shed 5 bases, with 15 bases lying between them. Germline-derived CDR1 and CDR2 are SGDLS and YYNGEE. The CDR3 region has the DNA TGTGCCAGCGCAAGGTCGGGTGGGACCGGGGAGCTGTTTTTT. This gives the protein CASARSGGTGELFF.

The V call is TRBV7-6, the J call TRBJ2-3; D call uncertain. This CDR3 region has 13 residues. V lost 2 bases and J lost 3, with 6 bases in between. Looked up from germline, CDR1 is SGHVS and CDR2 is FNYEAQ. DNA of the CDR3: TGTGCCAGCAGCTTAATCAGGACAGATACGCAGTATTTT. Amino acid sequence: CASSLIRTDTQYF. Using reference TRBV7-6 and TRBJ2-3 for the parts outside the CDR3, the full variable domain is GAGVSQSPRYKVTKRGQDVALRCDPISGHVSLYWYRQALGQGPEFLTYFNYEAQQDKSGLPNDRFSAERPEGSISTLTIQRTEQRDSAMYRCASSLIRTDTQYFGPGTRLTVL.

This chain connects TRBV15 to TRBJ2-7; 8 nucleotides align to TRBD1. Germline CDR1 LNHNV, CDR2 YYDKDF (reference sequence). Losses at the gene ends were 1 base for V and 0 bases for J; bases not matched to a gene: 2. There are 15 residues in the CDR3. The CDR3 DNA is TGTGCCACCAGCAGAGGACAGGGGAGCTCCTACGAGCAGTACTTC. This sequence encodes CATSRGQGSSYEQYF.

The rearrangement joins TRBV19 to TRBJ2-2, with D possibly matching TRBD2 (6 bases). The germline V gene has CDR1 LNHDA and CDR2 SQIVND (reference sequence). This CDR3 region has 17 residues. V lost 6 bases to trimming and J lost 0 bases, with 17 bases between them. The CDR3 region has the DNA TGTGCCAGTAGAAAAACGGGGGAGTTCTCGAACACCGGGGAGCTGTTTTTT. Protein: CASRKTGEFSNTGELFF.

This clone was seen only once. The chain is built from TRBV6-1 and TRBJ2-5; TRBD2 matches at 8 bases. Germline V CDR1 and CDR2: MNHNS, SASEGT. After removal of 1 base from V and 4 bases from J, the junction contained 5 bases not matched to a gene. The CDR3 has 15 residues. CDR3 DNA sequence: TGTGCCAGCAGTGAAGACGGGGGGGGAGGAGAGACCCAGTACTTC. Its protein is CASSEDGGGGETQYF.

The V and J genes are TRBV10-3 and TRBJ2-7, with D possibly matching TRBD2 (7 bases). Germline lookup yields CDR1 ENHRY and CDR2 SYGVKD. Trimming cost V 4 bases and J 4 bases, with 11 bases left between them. This CDR3 is built from 13 residues. CDR3 region: CAISVGGVYEQYF. The CDR3 coding sequence is TGTGCCATCAGTGTAGGGGGGGTATACGAGCAGTACTTC.

The chain recombines TRBV7-9 with TRBJ1-2; D is uncertain. Per the germline V gene, CDR1 is SEHNR and CDR2 is FQNEAQ (reference sequence). Trimming removed 5 bases at V and 14 bases at J, with 15 bases between. The CDR3 spans 11 residues. CDR3 sequence reads: CASSRTEGRTF. The CDR3 region has the DNA TGTGCCAGCAGCCGAACAGAGGGTAGAACCTTC.

V usage is TRBV5-4 and J usage is TRBJ2-1; the D is unclear. CDR3 length: 12 residues. Germline CDR1 and CDR2: SGHNT and YYREEE (reference sequence). Between the trimmed V and J ends, which lost 2 bases and 5 bases, there was a span of 5 bases. CDR3 loop: CASSFSDNEQFF. In nucleotides, the CDR3 is TGTGCCAGCAGCTTCTCGGACAATGAGCAGTTCTTC. The variable domain in full, with the rest retrieved from reference TRBV5-4 and TRBJ2-1, is ETGVTQSPTHLIKTRGQQVTLRCSSQSGHNTVSWYQQALGQGPQFIFQYYREEENGRGNFPPRFSGLQFPNYSSELNVNALELDDSALYLCASSFSDNEQFFGPGTRLTVL.

V and J are TRBV9 and TRBJ2-5, with 10 nucleotides matching TRBD2. CDR3 length: 16 residues. Germline trimming cut 2 bases from V and 2 bases from J; bases unmatched to any gene: 6. Germline CDR1 reads SGDLS; CDR2 reads YYNGEE. For the CDR3, the DNA is TGTGCCAGCAGCGTCCTAGCGGGAGTCGGGCAAGAGACCCAGTACTTC. Translation: CASSVLAGVGQETQYF.

CDR3 region: CASKDAGSYEQYF. CDR3 sequence (DNA): TGTGCCAGCAAAGATGCGGGCAGCTACGAGCAGTACTTC. J is TRBJ2-7 and V is TRBV6-6; D possibly corresponds to TRBD2 (5 bases). Between the trimmed V and J ends, which lost 7 bases and 3 bases, there was a span of 13 bases. The CDR3 contains 13 residues. Germline CDR1 and CDR2: MNHNY and SVGAGI (reference sequence).

The chain combines TRBV30 with TRBJ1-2, with D unresolved. CDR3 length: 15 amino acids. Between the trimmed V and J ends, which lost 0 bases and 7 bases, there was a span of 18 bases. The germline V gene encodes CDR1 GTSNPN and CDR2 SVGIG (reference sequence). The CDR3 bases are TGTGCCTGGAGTGTCCCGGTCCCCTCAAGCGGTGGCTACACCTTC. This encodes CAWSVPVPSSGGYTF.

The chain employs TRBV7-9 and TRBJ1-4, with 9 bases that match TRBD1. Germline V gene lookup returns CDR1 SEHNR and CDR2 FQNEAQ (reference sequence). This CDR3 has 14 amino acids. V lost 6 bases, J lost 8 bases, and 7 bases stayed unmatched. CDR3 coding DNA: TGTGCCAGCAGAGGGGACAGGGAGGACGAAAAACTGTTTTTT. It codes for CASRGDREDEKLFF. Together with reference TRBV7-9 and TRBJ1-4, the CDR3 gives the full variable domain: DTGVSQNPRHKITKRGQNVTFRCDPISEHNRLYWYRQTLGQGPEFLTYFQNEAQLEKSRLLSDRFSAERPKGSFSTLEIQRTEQGDSAMYLCASRGDREDEKLFFGSGTQLSVL.